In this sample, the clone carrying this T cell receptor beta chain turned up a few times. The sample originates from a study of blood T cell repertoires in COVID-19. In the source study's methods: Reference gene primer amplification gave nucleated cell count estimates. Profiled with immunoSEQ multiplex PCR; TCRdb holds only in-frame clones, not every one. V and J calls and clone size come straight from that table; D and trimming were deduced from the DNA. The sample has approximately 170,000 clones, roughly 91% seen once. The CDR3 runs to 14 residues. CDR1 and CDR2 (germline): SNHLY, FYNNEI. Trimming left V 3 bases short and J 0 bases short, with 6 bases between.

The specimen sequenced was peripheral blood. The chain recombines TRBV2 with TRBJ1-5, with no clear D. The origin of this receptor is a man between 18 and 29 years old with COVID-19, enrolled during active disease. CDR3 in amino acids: CASSDRYSNQPQHF. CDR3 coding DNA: TGTGCCAGCAGTGACAGGTATAGCAATCAGCCCCAGCATTTT. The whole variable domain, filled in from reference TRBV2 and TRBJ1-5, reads EPEVTQTPSHQVTQMGQEVILRCVPISNHLYFYWYRQILGQKVEFLVSFYNNEISEKSEIFDDQFSVERPDGSNFTLKIRSTKLEDSAMYFCASSDRYSNQPQHFGDGTRLSIL.